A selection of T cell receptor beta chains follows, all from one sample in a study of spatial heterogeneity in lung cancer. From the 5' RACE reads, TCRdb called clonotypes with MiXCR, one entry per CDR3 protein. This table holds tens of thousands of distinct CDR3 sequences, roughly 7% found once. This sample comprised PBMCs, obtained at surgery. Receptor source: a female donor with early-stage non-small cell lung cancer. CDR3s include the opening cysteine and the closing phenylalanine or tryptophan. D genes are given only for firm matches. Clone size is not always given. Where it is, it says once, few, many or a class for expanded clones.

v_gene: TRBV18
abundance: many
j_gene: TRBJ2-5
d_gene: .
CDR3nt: TGTGCCAGCTCACCAGGAGGAGAGACCCAGTACTTC
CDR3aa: CASSPGGETQYF

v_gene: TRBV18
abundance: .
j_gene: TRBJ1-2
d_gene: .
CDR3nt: TGTGCCAGCTCACCTGCCAGGGCTGGCTACACCTTC
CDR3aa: CASSPARAGYTF

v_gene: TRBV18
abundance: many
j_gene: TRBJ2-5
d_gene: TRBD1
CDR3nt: TGTGCCAGCTCACGGACAGGGACGGATGAGACCCAGTACTTC
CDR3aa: CASSRTGTDETQYF

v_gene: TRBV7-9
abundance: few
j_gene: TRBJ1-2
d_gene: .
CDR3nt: TGTGCCAGCAGCTTAGTTCCGGGCAACTATGGCTACACCTTC
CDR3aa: CASSLVPGNYGYTF

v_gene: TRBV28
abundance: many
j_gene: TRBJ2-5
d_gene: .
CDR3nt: TGTGCCAGCAGCCACCAGGGCGGCGGAGAGACCCAGTACTTC
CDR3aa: CASSHQGGGETQYF

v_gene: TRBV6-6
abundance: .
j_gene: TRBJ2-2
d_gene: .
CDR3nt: TGTGCCAGCAGTTACCCGGGACCGCGGGACCCCGGGGAGCTGTTTTTT
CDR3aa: CASSYPGPRDPGELFF

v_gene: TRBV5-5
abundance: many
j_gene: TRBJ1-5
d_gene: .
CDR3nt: TGTGCCAGCAGCATAGGGACCCTAAATCAGCCCCAGCATTTT
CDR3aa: CASSIGTLNQPQHF

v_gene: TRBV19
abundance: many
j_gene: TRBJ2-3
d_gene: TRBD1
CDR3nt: TGTGCCAGTAGTATGATGGCAGGGGGCGGCACAGATACGCAGTATTTT
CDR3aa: CASSMMAGGGTDTQYF

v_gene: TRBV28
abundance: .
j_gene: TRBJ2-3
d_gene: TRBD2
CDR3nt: TGTGCCAGCAGTCCGCCACCGGGAGGACTAGCGGGGAGCACAGATACGCAGTATTTT
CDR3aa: CASSPPPGGLAGSTDTQYF

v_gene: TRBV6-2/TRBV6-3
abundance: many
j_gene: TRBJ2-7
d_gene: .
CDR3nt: TGTGCCAGCAGTTACCCCCAGCAGGGGAGTGAGCAGTACTTC
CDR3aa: CASSYPQQGSEQYF

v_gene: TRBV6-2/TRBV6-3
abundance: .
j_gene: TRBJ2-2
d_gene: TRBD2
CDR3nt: TGTGCCAGCAGTTACCAGGGACTAGGCGGGGAGCTGTTTTTT
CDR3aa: CASSYQGLGGELFF

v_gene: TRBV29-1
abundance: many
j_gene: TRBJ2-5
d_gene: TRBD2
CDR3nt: TGCAGCGTTAGTAGCGGGGGGGAAGAGACCCAGTACTTC
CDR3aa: CSVSSGGEETQYF

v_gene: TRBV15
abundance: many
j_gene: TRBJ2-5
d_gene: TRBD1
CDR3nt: TGTGCCACCAGCAGAGATTGGACAGGTCGTGGGACCCAGTACTTC
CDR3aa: CATSRDWTGRGTQYF

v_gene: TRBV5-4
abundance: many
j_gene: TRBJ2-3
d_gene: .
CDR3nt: TGTGCCAGCAGCTTGGGTTCCATCCGTGGAGTTACAGATACGCAGTATTTT
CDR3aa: CASSLGSIRGVTDTQYF

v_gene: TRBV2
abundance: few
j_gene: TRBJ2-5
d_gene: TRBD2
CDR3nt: TGTGCCAGGGGCGGGGGGAGGCTAAAAAAAGAGACCCAGTACTTC
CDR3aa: CARGGGRLKKETQYF

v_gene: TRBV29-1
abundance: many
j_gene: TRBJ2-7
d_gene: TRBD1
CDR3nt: TGCAGCGGAGGGGGCTCCTCCCGTTACGAGCAGTACTTC
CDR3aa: CSGGGSSRYEQYF

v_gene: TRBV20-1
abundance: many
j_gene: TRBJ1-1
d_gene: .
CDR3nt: TGCAGTGCTAGAACTGACAGGATAGCTTTCTTT
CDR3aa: CSARTDRIAFF

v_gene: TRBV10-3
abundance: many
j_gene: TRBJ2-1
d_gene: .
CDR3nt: TGTGCCATCAGTGAAGGGTACAATGAGCAGTTCTTC
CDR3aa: CAISEGYNEQFF

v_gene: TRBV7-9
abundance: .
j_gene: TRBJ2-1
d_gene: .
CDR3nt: TGTGCCAGCAGCTTAGAGGGGGGTAGGCAGTTCTTC
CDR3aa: CASSLEGGRQFF

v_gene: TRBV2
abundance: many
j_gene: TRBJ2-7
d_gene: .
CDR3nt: TGTGCCAGCAGGGAACAGGGATGGTTTTCCTACGAGCAGTACTTC
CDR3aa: CASREQGWFSYEQYF

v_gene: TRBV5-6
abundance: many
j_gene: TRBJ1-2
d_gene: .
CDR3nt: TGTGCCAGCAGCTTGAAAAGTAAGGGTGACTATGGCTACACCTTC
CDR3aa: CASSLKSKGDYGYTF

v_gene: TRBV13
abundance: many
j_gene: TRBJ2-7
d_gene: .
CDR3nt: TGTGCCAGCAGCTCAATTTACGAGCAGTACTTC
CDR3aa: CASSSIYEQYF

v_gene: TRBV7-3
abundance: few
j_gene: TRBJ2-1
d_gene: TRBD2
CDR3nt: TGTGCCAGCAGCCTAACCGGGACTAGCGGGGGGCCGTTCTTC
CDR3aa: CASSLTGTSGGPFF

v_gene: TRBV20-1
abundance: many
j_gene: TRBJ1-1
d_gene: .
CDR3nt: TGCAGTGCTAGCAGGGGAAAGGTAGGGGCTTTCTTT
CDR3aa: CSASRGKVGAFF

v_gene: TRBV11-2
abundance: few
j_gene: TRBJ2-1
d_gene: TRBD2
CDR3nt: TGTGCCAGCAGCAAGGGACTAGCGGGGGGGCAGGATGAGCAGTTCTTC
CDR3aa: CASSKGLAGGQDEQFF

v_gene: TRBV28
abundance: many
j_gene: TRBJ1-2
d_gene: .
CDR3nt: TGTGCCAGCAGTTCCTCTTTCGGGCAGGGGTACTATGGCTACACCTTC
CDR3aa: CASSSSFGQGYYGYTF

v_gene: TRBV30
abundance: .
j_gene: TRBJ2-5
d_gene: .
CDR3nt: TGTGCCTGGGGTAGCCCCTCCAAGGGGTTGGAGACCCAGTACTTC
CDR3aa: CAWGSPSKGLETQYF

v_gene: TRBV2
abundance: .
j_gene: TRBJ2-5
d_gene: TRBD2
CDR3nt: TGTGCCAGCGGGACTAGCGTTGAGACCCAGTACTTC
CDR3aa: CASGTSVETQYF

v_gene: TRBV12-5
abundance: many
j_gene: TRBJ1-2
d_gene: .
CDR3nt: TGTGCTAGTGGTCAAGGGACCATAAATGATGGCTACACCTTC
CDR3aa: CASGQGTINDGYTF

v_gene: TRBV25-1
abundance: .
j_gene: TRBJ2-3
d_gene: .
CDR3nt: TGTGCCAGCAGTCGGGGAAGCACAGATACGCAGTATTTT
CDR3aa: CASSRGSTDTQYF

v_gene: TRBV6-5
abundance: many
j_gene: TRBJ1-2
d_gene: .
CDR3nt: TGTGCCAGCAAGGAGAGGCCGAACTATGGCTACACCTTC
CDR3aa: CASKERPNYGYTF

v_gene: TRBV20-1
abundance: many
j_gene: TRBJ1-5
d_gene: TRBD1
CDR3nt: TGCAGTGCGGGGACAGGGGCTGTCAATCAGCCCCAGCATTTT
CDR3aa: CSAGTGAVNQPQHF

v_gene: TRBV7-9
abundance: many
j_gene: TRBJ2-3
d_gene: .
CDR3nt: TGTGCCAGCAGCCTCGGACTAACCACAGATACGCAGTATTTT
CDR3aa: CASSLGLTTDTQYF

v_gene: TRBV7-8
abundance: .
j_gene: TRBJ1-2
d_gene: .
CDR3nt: TGTGCCAGCAATAAACTGGGAGACCAGGGCTATGGCTACACCTTC
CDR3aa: CASNKLGDQGYGYTF

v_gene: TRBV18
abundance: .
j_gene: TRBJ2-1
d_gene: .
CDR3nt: TGTGCCAGCTCACCGGACTACTCCTACAATGAGCAGTTCTTC
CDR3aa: CASSPDYSYNEQFF

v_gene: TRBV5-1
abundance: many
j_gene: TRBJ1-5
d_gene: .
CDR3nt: TGCGCCAGCAGCCCGACCACTGGGGTTAATCAGCCCCAGCATTTT
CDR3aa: CASSPTTGVNQPQHF

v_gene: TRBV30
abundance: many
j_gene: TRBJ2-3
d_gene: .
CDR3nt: TGTGCCTGGAGTGTAGCAGGGGCAGATACGCAGTATTTT
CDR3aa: CAWSVAGADTQYF

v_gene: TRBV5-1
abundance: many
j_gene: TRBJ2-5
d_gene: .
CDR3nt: TGCGCCAGCAGCTTCCAGGGGACGGAGGAGACCCAGTACTTC
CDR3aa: CASSFQGTEETQYF

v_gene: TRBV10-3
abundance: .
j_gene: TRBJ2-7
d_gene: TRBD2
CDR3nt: TGTGCCATCAGTCTCTCTATACTAGCGGACAGCTCCTACGAGCAGTACTTC
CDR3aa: CAISLSILADSSYEQYF

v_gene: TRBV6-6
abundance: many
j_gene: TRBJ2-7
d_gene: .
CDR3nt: TGTGCCAGCAGTTTCGGGCACGAGCAGTACTTC
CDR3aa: CASSFGHEQYF

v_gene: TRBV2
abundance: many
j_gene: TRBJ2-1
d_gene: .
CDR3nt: TGTGCCAGCAGTGAACCCATATCACCATGGCAGTTCTTC
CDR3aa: CASSEPISPWQFF

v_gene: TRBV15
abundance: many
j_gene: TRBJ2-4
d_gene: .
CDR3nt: TGTGCCACCAGCAGAGATATCCAGGGGCAGCCCCAAAACATTCAGTACTTC
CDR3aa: CATSRDIQGQPQNIQYF

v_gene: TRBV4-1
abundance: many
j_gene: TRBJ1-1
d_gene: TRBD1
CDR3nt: TGCGCCAGCAGCCCTCACGGGACAGGGTCGGTTTACACTGAAGCTTTCTTT
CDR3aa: CASSPHGTGSVYTEAFF

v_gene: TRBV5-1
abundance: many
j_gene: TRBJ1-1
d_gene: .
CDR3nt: TGCGCCAGCAGCGGCCGGACACAACCAAACACTGAAGCTTTCTTT
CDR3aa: CASSGRTQPNTEAFF

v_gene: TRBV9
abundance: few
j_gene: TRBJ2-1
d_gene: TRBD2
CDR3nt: TGTGCCAGCAGCGTTCTACTAGCGGGTAGGAATGAGCAGTTCTTC
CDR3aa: CASSVLLAGRNEQFF

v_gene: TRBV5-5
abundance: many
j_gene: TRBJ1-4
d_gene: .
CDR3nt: TGTGCCAGCAGCTACTACAATGAAAAACTGTTTTTT
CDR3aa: CASSYYNEKLFF

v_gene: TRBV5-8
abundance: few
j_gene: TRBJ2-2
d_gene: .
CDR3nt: TGTGCCAGCAGCTTGGCCGGCCCTAACACCGGGGAGCTGTTTTTT
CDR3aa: CASSLAGPNTGELFF

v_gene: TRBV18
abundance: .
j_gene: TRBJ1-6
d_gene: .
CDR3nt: TGTGCCAGCTCACCGATGGGGGTATTTGGGGCGTCACCCCTCCACTTT
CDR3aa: CASSPMGVFGASPLHF

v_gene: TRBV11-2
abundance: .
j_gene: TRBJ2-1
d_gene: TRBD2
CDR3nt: TGTGCCAGCAGCTTACGGCTAGCGGAGGAGCAGTTCTTC
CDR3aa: CASSLRLAEEQFF

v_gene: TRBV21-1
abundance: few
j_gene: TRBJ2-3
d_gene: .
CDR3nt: TGTGCCAGCAACCTATCCCTTCCCGTAGGGCAGAAAGTCAGCACAGATACGCAGTATTTT
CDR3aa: CASNLSLPVGQKVSTDTQYF